This TCR beta chain emerged from a study of cytomegalovirus exposure and HLA in healthy donors. Overall study context: Early on, a data release was issued that held 80 million to 90 million unique TCRs from HLA-typed donors. Study results and limitations: In an earlier analysis, most TCR beta V segments were productive about 87% or about 30% of the time. Association with HLA alleles at 0.05 false discovery rate was found for 16,951 TCR beta sequences in a later analysis.

Researchers ran the PCR with 60 Vbeta and 13 Jbeta primers. The protocol was immunoSEQ multiplex PCR, while the TCRdb copy is restricted to in-frame clones and leaves out a portion. Among 110,000 to 150,000 clones listed, roughly a tenth were seen once. This clone was found a few times. Its cognate antigen is unknown. This clonotype was obtained from a male donor in good health and CMV-seronegative. Sequences were obtained from PBMCs.

The CDR3 loop is CASSQRVPRTGPTDTQYF. Here the CDR3 DNA reads TGTGCCAGCAGCCAACGAGTTCCACGGACAGGGCCTACAGATACGCAGTATTTT. J is TRBJ2-3 and V is TRBV7-6, with 8 bases that match TRBD1. V lost 5 bases and J lost 3; bases outside the gene matches: 16. CDR3 length: 18 residues. Germline CDR1 reads SGHVS; CDR2 reads FNYEAQ.